What follows is one T cell receptor beta chain and its context. What it recognizes is unknown. These data come from a study of T cell repertoires in cytomegalovirus infection. Study-wide results and limits: HLA-C-restricted CMV-specific TCR beta clonotypes prevailed in the ex vivo response.

This CDR3 is built from 14 residues. Germline-derived CDR1 and CDR2 are MNHEY and SMNVEV (reference sequence). The ends lost 4 bases at V and 7 bases at J; junction bases unmatched: 5. MiXCR, run by TCRdb on the reads, gives a single entry per CDR3 protein. Here the sample spans hundreds of thousands of distinct CDR3 sequences, 20% to 30% being singletons. This chain uses TRBV27 with TRBJ2-2, with 8 bases identical to TRBD1. The TCR was taken from a human donor in good health (CMV status not recorded). Some clones in this sample may be carry-over from other donors' samples. The sequenced sample was CD8+ T cells from PBMCs. Here the CDR3 reads CASSYQGAFGELFF. The CDR3 DNA reads TGTGCCAGCAGTTACCAGGGGGCGTTCGGGGAGCTGTTTTTT.